This TCR beta chain was observed in a study of T cells after yellow fever vaccination. The 5'RACE template-switching step produced TCR cDNA and added a universal primer site and UMIs. TCRdb reanalysed the 5' RACE reads using MiXCR and keeps one entry per CDR3 protein. This table has a few hundred thousand distinct CDR3 sequences, approximately 8% appearing once. A few counts support this clonotype. Germline values: CDR1 SGHVS, CDR2 FQNEAQ. The CDR3 sequence is 13 residues long. V gave up 3 bases and J gave up 3 bases, with 9 bases separating them. The origin of this receptor is a man aged 18 to 29 who received the YFV17D yellow fever vaccine. The sequencing here drew on PBMCs, taken around 45 days after the first yellow fever vaccination. The chain employs TRBV7-8 and TRBJ2-7, with a weak D call TRBD1 (6 bases). The CDR3 coding sequence is TGTGCCAGCAGCTTTGCGACAGGCTACGAGCAGTACGTC. Protein product: CASSFATGYEQYV.